The 17 T cell receptor beta chains below come from one sample, sequenced in a study of OX40 agonist ivuxolimab in advanced cancers. The data were produced by immunoSEQ multiplex PCR, yet TCRdb's version contains in-frame clones alone and is incomplete. The sample holds more than 60,000 clones; roughly 73% are singletons and the top ten take 1.6%. Sequences were derived from CD4+ or CD8+ T cells sorted from blood, sampled in a trial of the OX40 agonist ivuxolimab. The source is an adult with an advanced solid tumor such as melanoma, head and neck, liver or kidney cancer.

The CDR3 loop reads CASSGGGPYNEQFF. The DNA of the CDR3 is TGCGCCAGCAGTGGCGGGGGGCCTTACAATGAGCAGTTCTTC. This rearrangement joins TRBV10-1 to TRBJ2-1, with TRBD2 identical over 8 bases. The CDR3 is 14 amino acids. From germline, CDR1 is WNHNN and CDR2 SYGVQD (reference sequence). V was clipped by 4 bases and J by 4 bases; unmatched bases: 3.

This clone has just one count. This chain connects TRBV18 to TRBJ2-3; D gene unclear. This CDR3 has 14 amino acids. V lost 4 bases and J 2 bases, leaving 10 bases between the germline ends. Germline V gives CDR1 KGHSH, CDR2 LQKENI. The CDR3 DNA reads TGTGCCAGCTCACTTCTAGGTGCCACAGATACGCAGTATTTT. Protein sequence: CASSLLGATDTQYF.

This clone was picked up a small number of times. The V and J genes are TRBV4-1 and TRBJ1-5; 11 bases match TRBD1. The CDR3 loop spans 15 amino acids. Germline CDR1 reads MGHRA; CDR2 reads YSYEKL. Germline trimming cut 1 base from V and 6 bases from J; bases unmatched to any gene: 2. The chain's CDR3 is CASSQGTGGVQPQHF. In DNA, the CDR3 is TGCGCCAGCAGCCAAGGGACAGGGGGCGTTCAGCCCCAGCATTTT.

Here the CDR3 DNA reads TGCGCCAGCACACTGTGGGGAGGGACAGGGGAATCCTACGAGCAGTACTTC. Translating it yields CASTLWGGTGESYEQYF. This rearrangement joins TRBV23-1 to TRBJ2-7; the match to TRBD1 covers 10 bases. TRBV23-1 is identified as an open reading frame with a role that is uncertain. V shed 7 bases and J 1 base; nucleotides not matched to a gene: 13. The CDR3 loop spans 17 amino acids.

V is TRBV18 and J is TRBJ2-2; 7 bases fit TRBD1. The J segment lost 1 base and the V segment lost 3 bases, leaving 11 bases of the junction unmatched. CDR3 length: 18 residues. In germline, CDR1 is KGHSH, CDR2 LQKENI. This CDR3 reads CASSPPGQPSLNTGELFF. CDR3 DNA sequence: TGTGCCAGCTCACCGCCGGGACAGCCTTCCCTGAACACCGGGGAGCTGTTTTTT.

The rearrangement uses TRBV11-2 and TRBJ1-2; D ambiguous. V lost 0 bases to trimming and J lost 3 bases, with 8 bases between them. Germline lookup yields CDR1 SGHAT and CDR2 FQNNGV. This CDR3 spans 14 amino acids. This chain's CDR3 is CASSLDPWDYGYTF. As DNA, the CDR3 is TGTGCCAGCAGCTTAGATCCGTGGGACTATGGCTACACCTTC.

The V call is TRBV9, the J call TRBJ2-7, with 7 bases fitting TRBD1. This CDR3 contains 14 residues. CDR1 and CDR2 (germline): SGDLS, YYNGEE. The V and J ends lost 0 bases and 1 base, in that order; junction bases with no gene match: 1. The CDR3, as DNA: TGTGCCAGCAGCGTAGAGGGACAGTCCTACGAGCAGTACTTC. Translation: CASSVEGQSYEQYF.

The chain uses TRBV6-1 and TRBJ2-7; 8 nucleotides agree with TRBD1. The germline CDR1 and CDR2 sequences are MNHNS and SASEGT. The J segment lost 4 bases and the V segment lost 3 bases, leaving 5 bases of the junction unmatched. This CDR3 has 14 residues. DNA of the CDR3: TGTGCCAGCAGTGAGGCAGGGGGCGCTTACGAGCAGTACTTC. Translating gives CASSEAGGAYEQYF.

The V and J genes are TRBV4-2 and TRBJ2-3, with D possibly TRBD2 on 5 matching bases. This CDR3 contains 15 residues. Germline loops: CDR1 LGHNA, CDR2 YNFKEQ. The ends were cut back, 2 bases at V and 0 bases at J, with 9 bases in the middle. In DNA, the CDR3 is TGTGCCAGCAGCCAACTTAGCGTTAGCACAGATACGCAGTATTTT. This translates into CASSQLSVSTDTQYF.

The chain joins TRBV30 to TRBJ2-1; D is unclear. Trimming pared 5 bases from V and 6 bases from J, leaving 14 bases between. CDR1 and CDR2 from the germline V gene are GTSNPN and SVGIG (reference sequence). This CDR3 region has 13 residues. The CDR3 DNA sequence: TGTGCCTGGTCTCTCGGGCACGGCAATGAGCAGTTCTTC. Encoded protein: CAWSLGHGNEQFF.

This clone was observed once. CDR3 loop: CASSLRGAGIYGYTF. CDR3 nucleotides: TGTGCCAGCAGCTTACGGGGCGCTGGTATATATGGCTACACCTTC. The chain carries TRBV13 and TRBJ1-2, with TRBD1 as a possible D gene (5 bases). V lost 2 bases, J lost 5 bases, and 15 bases lay in between. The CDR3 contains 15 residues. Germline V gives CDR1 PRHDT, CDR2 FYEKMQ (reference sequence).

This chain joins TRBV28 and TRBJ2-7; 9 positions agree with TRBD1. Germline V gene data show CDR1 as MDHEN and CDR2 as SYDVKM. This CDR3 contains 16 residues. V lost 3 bases and J lost 2; bases outside the gene matches: 8. The CDR3 reads CASSLFSGTGPYEQYF. For the CDR3, the DNA is TGTGCCAGCAGTTTGTTCTCCGGGACAGGGCCCTACGAGCAGTACTTC.

The chain employs TRBV2 and TRBJ1-6, with TRBD1 as a possible D gene (6 bases). Per germline, CDR1 SNHLY and CDR2 FYNNEI. The length of the CDR3 is 13 residues. V shed 8 bases and J shed 7 bases, with 12 bases lying between them. CDR3 sequence (DNA): TGTGCCAGCCAGGGGTTGGGAAATTCACCCCTCCACTTT. Its translation: CASQGLGNSPLHF. Complete variable domain (other parts from reference TRBV2 and TRBJ1-6): EPEVTQTPSHQVTQMGQEVILRCVPISNHLYFYWYRQILGQKVEFLVSFYNNEISEKSEIFDDQFSVERPDGSNFTLKIRSTKLEDSAMYFCASQGLGNSPLHFGNGTRLTVT.

The V and J genes are TRBV7-4 and TRBJ2-7, with D perhaps given as TRBD1 or TRBD2 (5 bases each). V was clipped by 2 bases and J by 6 bases, with 20 bases between them. From germline, CDR1 is SGHVT and CDR2 SQSDAQ. The CDR3 has 16 amino acids. In DNA form, the CDR3 reads TGTGCCAGCAGCTTAATCCCGGGACCCGGGATGGGCGAGCAGTACTTC. It yields the protein CASSLIPGPGMGEQYF.

The genes are TRBV6-5 and TRBJ2-1; TRBD2 matches 7 bases. V lost 3 bases and J lost 9; bases outside the gene matches: 11. CDR1 MNHEY and CDR2 SVGAGI come from the germline V gene. CDR3 size: 15 residues. CDR3 loop: CASSYSGGSRSEQFF. DNA for the CDR3: TGTGCCAGCAGTTATTCTGGCGGGAGCAGAAGTGAGCAGTTCTTC.

The chain combines TRBV6-1 with TRBJ2-1; perhaps TRBD1 as D (5 bases). The length of the CDR3 is 14 residues. The germline gives CDR1 MNHNS, CDR2 SASEGT. The ends were cut back, 7 bases at V and 5 bases at J, with 15 bases in the middle. For the CDR3, the DNA is TGTGCCAGCAAAGGCCCGACAGAGAACAATGAGCAGTTCTTC. Its protein is CASKGPTENNEQFF.

J is TRBJ2-5 and V is TRBV9; D possibly corresponds to TRBD2 (6 bases). The V gene lost 0 bases and the J gene lost 2 bases, with 17 bases spanning the gap. The CDR3 is 17 residues long. Germline CDR1 SGDLS, CDR2 YYNGEE. CDR3 protein: CASSVGLGGTKQETQYF. DNA for the CDR3: TGTGCCAGCAGCGTAGGACTCGGGGGAACCAAACAAGAGACCCAGTACTTC. Full variable domain (missing parts from reference TRBV9 and TRBJ2-5): DSGVTQTPKHLITATGQRVTLRCSPRSGDLSVYWYQQSLDQGLQFLIQYYNGEERAKGNILERFSAQQFPDLHSELNLSSLELGDSALYFCASSVGLGGTKQETQYFGPGTRLLVL.